Following are 19 T cell receptor beta chains from one sample sequenced in a study of T-cell reconstitution after alpha-beta-depleted transplantation in children. Construction of the TCRbeta library involved unique molecular identifiers. TCRdb reanalysed the PCR reads using MiXCR and keeps one entry per CDR3 protein. The sample lists approximately 420,000 distinct CDR3 sequences; roughly a tenth were seen once. The material sequenced was PBMCs from the stem cell graft donor, taken from the stem cell graft. The receptors originated from a human donor who donated a stem cell graft to a child with acute myeloid leukemia.

This clonotype was observed at least ten times. The genes are TRBV20-1 and TRBJ1-4; D remains ambiguous. The germline V and J ends were trimmed by 3 bases and 7 bases, with 12 bases remaining between them. The CDR3 has 13 amino acids. Germline V gives CDR1 DFQATT, CDR2 SNEGSKA (reference sequence). The CDR3 region has the DNA TGCAGTGCTAGTGAACCGACCCTTGAAAAACTGTTTTTT. This gives the protein CSASEPTLEKLFF.

The rearrangement uses TRBV6-2 or TRBV6-3 and TRBJ2-5; TRBD2 matches 9 bases. The junction had 14 bases not matched to a gene; V was cut back by 4 bases and J by 5 bases. From germline, CDR1 is MNHEY and CDR2 SVGEGT. The CDR3 contains 17 residues. In DNA, the CDR3 is TGTGCCAGCAGTTCCTTTCCCCGACTAGCGGATAGGGAGACCCAGTACTTC. This translates into CASSSFPRLADRETQYF.

At least ten counts were recorded for this clonotype. The CDR3 here is CASSPHQGSYEQYF. The CDR3 DNA follows: TGTGCCAGCAGTCCCCATCAGGGGTCCTACGAGCAGTACTTC. J is TRBJ2-7 and V is TRBV25-1; D possibly corresponds to TRBD1 (6 bases). Germline CDR1 reads MGHDK; CDR2 reads SYGVNS. V was shortened by 5 bases and J by 1 base, with 12 bases between the two germline ends. The length of the CDR3 is 14 residues.

This clonotype was detected only once. As the CDR3 is not closed by the conserved phenylalanine or tryptophan, this likely results from a read error. This sequence joins TRBV4-1 and TRBJ2-2; no definite D call. This CDR3 has 14 residues. The V and J ends lost 0 bases and 10 bases respectively, with 12 bases between them. The germline V gene encodes CDR1 MGHRA and CDR2 YSYEKL. The chain's CDR3 is CASSQEGLVEELFS. CDR3 bases: TGCGCCAGCAGCCAAGAAGGGCTAGTAGAGGAGCTGTTTTCT.

This clonotype was found a few times. This chain connects TRBV11-2 to TRBJ2-4; 8 bases are a match to TRBD1. The V gene end was trimmed by 0 bases and the J gene end by 6 bases; junction bases not matched to a gene: 4. The germline gives CDR1 SGHAT, CDR2 FQNNGV. This CDR3 contains 15 residues. The DNA of the CDR3 is TGTGCCAGCAGCTTAGACGGACAGGGCAGAAACATTCAGTACTTC. Amino acids: CASSLDGQGRNIQYF.

Comment on this clonotype: A much larger clone lies one base from this, so it may be a read error. The chain combines TRBV7-2 with TRBJ2-7; TRBD2 might be the D (7 bases). Germline CDR1 SGHTA, CDR2 FQGNSA. The CDR3 is 16 amino acids. V lost 0 bases and J lost 4, with 16 bases in between. The CDR3 DNA sequence: TGTGCCAGCAGCTTAGCGGGGGGGCCCTGCGGTTACGAGCAGTACTTC. Its protein is CASSLAGGPCGYEQYF. Supplemented by reference TRBV7-2 and TRBJ2-7, the full variable domain reads GAGVSQSPSNKVTEKGKDVELRCDPISGHTALYWYRQSLGQGLEFLIYFQGNSAPDKSGLPSDRFSAERTGGSVSTLTIQRTQQEDSAVYLCASSLAGGPCGYEQYFGPGTRLTVT.

This clonotype was observed a few times. V gene TRBV12-3 or TRBV12-4 combines with J gene TRBJ1-2; D remains ambiguous. CDR3 length: 13 amino acids. Between the trimmed V and J ends, which lost 3 bases and 7 bases, there was a span of 12 bases. The CDR3 bases are TGTGCCAGCAGTTTCGAGGAAATGAGTGGCTACACCTTC. Its translation: CASSFEEMSGYTF.

The V call is TRBV4-1, the J call TRBJ2-7; 8 nucleotides align to TRBD1. The V segment lost 5 bases and the J segment 4 bases; nucleotides outside the gene matches: 10. CDR3 length: 15 amino acids. Germline V gene lookup returns CDR1 MGHRA and CDR2 YSYEKL. The CDR3 spells CASSTDRGYSYEQYF. The CDR3 DNA reads TGCGCCAGCAGCACCGACAGGGGCTATAGTTACGAGCAGTACTTC.

This clonotype was observed a few times. The CDR3 reads CASSATGTSSGTDTQYF. DNA for the CDR3: TGTGCCAGCAGCGCAACCGGGACTAGCTCTGGCACAGATACGCAGTATTTT. V and J are TRBV7-9 and TRBJ2-3, with 9 bases aligning to TRBD2. With 5 bases clipped from V and 1 base from J, the junction kept 10 bases outside the gene matches. CDR1 and CDR2 from the germline V gene are SEHNR and FQNEAQ (reference sequence). This CDR3 has 17 residues.

This clonotype has a handful of counts. The rearrangement uses TRBV20-1 and TRBJ1-2; D remains ambiguous. Looked up from germline, CDR1 is DFQATT and CDR2 is SNEGSKA (reference sequence). The CDR3 extends over 11 amino acids. In DNA form, the CDR3 reads TGCAGCAGAAACGTTGGAGACGGCTACACCTTC. It specifies CSRNVGDGYTF.

In its sample, this clonotype was seen a few times. The chain carries TRBV20-1 and TRBJ2-7; perhaps D is TRBD1 or TRBD2 (9 bases each). The V gene lost 5 bases and the J gene lost 2 bases, with 22 bases spanning the gap. The CDR3 is 16 residues long. CDR1 and CDR2 (germline): DFQATT, SNEGSKA (reference sequence). The chain's CDR3 is CSAGYRGLAGTYEQYF. CDR3 bases: TGCAGTGCTGGATACAGGGGGCTAGCGGGAACCTACGAGCAGTACTTC.

The chain recombines TRBV7-6 with TRBJ2-3, with D possibly TRBD2 on 6 matching bases. V gave up 5 bases and J gave up 10 bases, with 16 bases separating them. This CDR3 region has 13 residues. Germline V lookup: CDR1 SGHVS, CDR2 FNYEAQ. Here the CDR3 DNA reads TGTGCCAGCAGCCGGGGACTTGGCAGTGCGCAGTATTTT. Its translation: CASSRGLGSAQYF.

This clonotype has just a few counts. This sequence joins TRBV5-1 and TRBJ2-1; tentatively, D is TRBD2 (7 bases). The CDR3 is 15 amino acids. Germline V gene data show CDR1 as SGHRS and CDR2 as YFSETQ. Trimming shortened V by 2 bases and J by 7 bases, and 16 bases separated the two germline ends. The CDR3 sequence is CASSFGLERGNEQFF. CDR3 DNA sequence: TGCGCCAGCAGCTTCGGACTAGAGAGGGGGAATGAGCAGTTCTTC.

This clonotype was found a few times. V is TRBV5-5 and J is TRBJ2-5; D perhaps matches TRBD2 (7 bases). V lost 4 bases and J lost 5, with 18 bases in between. The CDR3 runs 15 residues. CDR1 SGHKS and CDR2 YYEKEE come from the germline V gene (reference sequence). CDR3 region: CASSRPGAGAETQYF. CDR3 nucleotides: TGTGCCAGCAGCCGTCCGGGGGCGGGGGCCGAGACCCAGTACTTC.

This clonotype was counted only a few times. V and J are TRBV7-2 and TRBJ1-6, with TRBD1 as a possible D gene (6 bases). CDR3 length equals 13 residues. V gave up 2 bases and J gave up 11 bases, with 10 bases separating them. The germline V gene has CDR1 SGHTA and CDR2 FQGNSA. CDR3 sequence reads: CASSLIQGPPLHF. The CDR3 DNA is TGTGCCAGCAGCTTAATACAGGGACCACCCCTCCACTTT.

This clonotype was seen a few times. This rearrangement joins TRBV29-1 to TRBJ1-1, with D hard to call. The V and J ends lost 5 bases and 6 bases respectively, with 16 bases between them. The CDR3 is 13 residues long. Germline CDR1 is SQVTM and CDR2 is ANQGSEA. The chain's CDR3 is CSVLPGSSAEAFF. The CDR3 DNA is TGCAGCGTTTTACCTGGATCAAGCGCTGAAGCTTTCTTT.

This clonotype was recorded a few times. This rearrangement joins TRBV20-1 to TRBJ2-3; D not certain. The CDR3 is 15 residues long. Looked up from germline, CDR1 is DFQATT and CDR2 is SNEGSKA (reference sequence). Trimming removed 0 bases from V and 0 bases from J, with 10 bases in between. CDR3 amino acids: CSAREPATSTDTQYF. The CDR3, as DNA: TGCAGTGCTAGAGAACCAGCTACTAGCACAGATACGCAGTATTTT.

The chain couples TRBV20-1 to TRBJ2-1; 8 bases agree with TRBD1. The CDR3 is made up of 12 amino acids. Germline V gives CDR1 DFQATT, CDR2 SNEGSKA (reference sequence). V lost 3 bases to trimming and J lost 9 bases; unmatched junction nucleotides: 4. The CDR3 sequence: CSARETGAEQFF. CDR3 nucleotides: TGCAGTGCTAGGGAGACAGGGGCTGAGCAGTTCTTC.

This clonotype was seen more than once but under ten times. J is TRBJ2-1 and V is TRBV20-1; 14 bases agree with TRBD2. Germline V gene sequence: CDR1 DFQATT, CDR2 SNEGSKA (reference sequence). With 3 bases clipped from V and 7 bases from J, the junction kept 5 bases outside the gene matches. The CDR3 is 15 amino acids. The CDR3 protein is CSASGTSGSGNEQFF. The CDR3, as DNA: TGCAGTGCTAGCGGGACTAGCGGGAGTGGAAATGAGCAGTTCTTC.